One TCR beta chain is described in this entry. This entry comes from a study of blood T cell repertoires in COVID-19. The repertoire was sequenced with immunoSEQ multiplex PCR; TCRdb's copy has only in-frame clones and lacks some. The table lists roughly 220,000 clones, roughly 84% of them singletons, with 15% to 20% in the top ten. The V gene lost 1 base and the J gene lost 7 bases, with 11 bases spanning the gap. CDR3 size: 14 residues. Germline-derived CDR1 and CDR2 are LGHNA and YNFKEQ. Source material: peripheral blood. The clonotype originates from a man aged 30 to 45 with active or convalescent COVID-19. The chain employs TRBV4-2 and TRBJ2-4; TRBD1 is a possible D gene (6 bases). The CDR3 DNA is TGTGCCAGCAGCCAAGTGGGGGCGCACAACATTCAGTACTTC. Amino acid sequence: CASSQVGAHNIQYF.